Sequencing of this TCR beta chain was carried out in a study of blood T cell repertoires in COVID-19. Study background: Sites in the United States, Italy and Spain provided acute and convalescent COVID-19 samples. T cells, B-cell-depleted T cells, or PBMCs supplied cDNA or gDNA.

Clinical histories supplied by participants themselves formed the basis of cohort assignment. Sequenced by immunoSEQ multiplex PCR; TCRdb stores in-frame clones only, minus some. The sample comprises some 390,000 clones, approximately 89% of which are singletons, and about 1.7% rests with the top ten. V was shortened by 8 bases and J by 0 bases, with 12 bases between the two germline ends. The CDR3 length is 14 residues. CDR1 is ENHRY, CDR2 SYGVKD, per germline. V usage is TRBV10-3 and J usage is TRBJ2-3; D perhaps matches TRBD1 (6 bases). This TCR was sampled from a woman in her 30s who had recovered from COVID-19. Source material: PBMCs or T cells enriched from blood (not recorded which). The DNA of the CDR3 is TGTGCCATCGGCTGGACAGATAGCACAGATACGCAGTATTTT. It codes for CAIGWTDSTDTQYF.